This TCR beta chain was recorded in a study of identical twins. Overall study findings and caveats: Analyses of zero insertions could be partly confounded by invariant MAIT and iNKT cells. Abundant beta clonotypes from cord blood had fewer insertions, unlike memory repertoires, which showed none. Surplus twin overlap in beta out-of-frame sequences was less pronounced.

Notes on this clonotype: Its cognate antigen is unknown.

CDR1 and CDR2 from the germline V gene are SGHDN and FVKESK. CDR3 length: 15 amino acids. Trimming took 0 bases from V and 0 from J, leaving 6 bases between them. One entry per CDR3 protein, called by TCRdb with MiXCR from the 5' RACE reads. The top ten hold 0.44% of the sample, which has just under 550,000 distinct CDR3 sequences, around 15% seen once. This sample also belongs to another study, concerning yellow fever vaccine responses in identical twins.

The rearrangement uses TRBV14 and TRBJ1-3; D is uncertain. The receptor was derived from a woman in her late teens or twenties in good health. Sequences were obtained from CD4+ T cells sorted from blood. CDR3 region: CASSQDRNSGNTIYF. The CDR3 nucleotides read TGTGCCAGCAGCCAAGACAGGAACTCTGGAAACACCATATATTTT.